Listed below are T cell receptor beta chains from one sample, sequenced in a study of OX40 agonist ivuxolimab in advanced cancers. Profiled with immunoSEQ multiplex PCR; TCRdb holds only in-frame clones, not every one. Seen here are tens of thousands of clones, around nine tenths observed once, and the top ten hold about 2.8%. Sequenced material: CD4+ or CD8+ T cells sorted from blood, taken in a trial of the OX40 agonist ivuxolimab. These receptors all stem from an adult with an advanced solid tumor such as melanoma, head and neck, liver or kidney cancer. Both conserved end residues are part of each CDR3. The order of the fields is J gene, clone size, V gene, D gene, CDR3 DNA, CDR3 protein. D genes are given only for firm matches. Clone size is shown for a subset of rows, as once, few, many or a class of expanded clone.

J: TRBJ2-7; size: -; V: TRBV5-1; D: -; DNA: TGCGCCAGCAGTACAACAGGGCCCTACGAGCAGTACTTC; CDR3: CASSTTGPYEQYF
J: TRBJ2-2; size: -; V: TRBV11-2; D: -; DNA: TGTGCCAGCAGCTTAATAGCGTCCTTTCCCGGGGAGCTGTTTTTT; CDR3: CASSLIASFPGELFF
J: TRBJ1-5; size: -; V: TRBV7-8; D: -; DNA: TGTGCCAGCAGCGAAAGGGCCCTCGCTAGCAATCAGCCCCAGCATTTT; CDR3: CASSERALASNQPQHF
J: TRBJ1-2; size: -; V: TRBV18; D: -; DNA: TGTGCCAGCTCACCCTCCTCACCCCCCGGGGGCTCCTTC; CDR3: CASSPSSPPGGSF
J: TRBJ1-1; size: -; V: TRBV2; D: -; DNA: TGTGCCAGCATTTTCGGGGTAGAGACTGAAGCTTTCTTT; CDR3: CASIFGVETEAFF
J: TRBJ1-2; size: -; V: TRBV28; D: TRBD1; DNA: TGTGCCAGCAGTTTCCAGGGGGCGATTGTAAACTATGGCTACACCTTC; CDR3: CASSFQGAIVNYGYTF
J: TRBJ2-3; size: -; V: TRBV7-9; D: TRBD2; DNA: TGTGCCAGCAGCTTCCTGACTAGCCCAGTTAGCACAGATACGCAGTATTTT; CDR3: CASSFLTSPVSTDTQYF
J: TRBJ2-7; size: -; V: TRBV7-9; D: -; DNA: TGTGCCAGCAGCTCTGGGGCGACCTACGAGCAGTACTTC; CDR3: CASSSGATYEQYF
J: TRBJ2-5; size: once; V: TRBV30; D: TRBD2; DNA: TGTGGGGGGGGAGGATCTAGCGAGGTGCCCCAGTACTTC; CDR3: CGGGGSSEVPQYF
J: TRBJ2-3; size: once; V: TRBV6-1; D: TRBD2; DNA: TGTGCCAGCAGTGGCCCCTTCCGCGGGGGTAAGGATACGCAGTATTTT; CDR3: CASSGPFRGGKDTQYF
J: TRBJ1-5; size: -; V: TRBV2; D: TRBD1; DNA: TGTGCCAGCAGTGAATGGGGGGACAGGGGGAGGACCCAGCATTTT; CDR3: CASSEWGDRGRTQHF
J: TRBJ1-6; size: -; V: TRBV5-8; D: -; DNA: TGTGCCAGCAGCTTGGATACAGGGAGTAATTCACCCCTCCACTTT; CDR3: CASSLDTGSNSPLHF
J: TRBJ2-2; size: few; V: TRBV5-1; D: -; DNA: TGCGCCAGCAGCTTGGGGGGTTTTGGCGCCGGGGAGCTGTTTTTT; CDR3: CASSLGGFGAGELFF
J: TRBJ1-6; size: few; V: TRBV5-1; D: TRBD1; DNA: TGCGCCAGCAGCTGGACAGGGGAAGCCCGCATTTCACCCCTCCACTTT; CDR3: CASSWTGEARISPLHF
J: TRBJ2-3; size: -; V: TRBV11-3; D: -; DNA: TGTGCCAGCAGCTCGATCGGGGATACGCAGTATTTT; CDR3: CASSSIGDTQYF
J: TRBJ2-7; size: -; V: TRBV11-3; D: -; DNA: TGTGCCAGCAGCTTTAGAGGCTACGAGCAGTACTTC; CDR3: CASSFRGYEQYF
J: TRBJ1-2; size: -; V: TRBV7-9; D: -; DNA: TGTGCCAGCAGCTTAGCTGGTGTGGGTCCCTATGGCTACACCTTC; CDR3: CASSLAGVGPYGYTF
J: TRBJ2-7; size: -; V: TRBV28; D: -; DNA: TGTGCCAGCAATGCGGCGGGACCCGGGAAGTGGTACGAGCAGTACTTC; CDR3: CASNAAGPGKWYEQYF